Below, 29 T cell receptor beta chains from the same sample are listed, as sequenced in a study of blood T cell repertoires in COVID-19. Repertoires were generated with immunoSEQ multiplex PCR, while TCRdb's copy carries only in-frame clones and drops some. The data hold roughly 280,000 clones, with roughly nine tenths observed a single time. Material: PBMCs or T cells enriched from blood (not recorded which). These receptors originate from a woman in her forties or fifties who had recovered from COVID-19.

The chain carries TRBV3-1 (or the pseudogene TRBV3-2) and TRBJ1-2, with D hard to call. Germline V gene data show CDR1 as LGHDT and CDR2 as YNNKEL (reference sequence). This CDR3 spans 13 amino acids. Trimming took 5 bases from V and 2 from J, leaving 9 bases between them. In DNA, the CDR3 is TGTGCCAGCAGCTTTTTATCCAACTATGGCTACACCTTC. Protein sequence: CASSFLSNYGYTF.

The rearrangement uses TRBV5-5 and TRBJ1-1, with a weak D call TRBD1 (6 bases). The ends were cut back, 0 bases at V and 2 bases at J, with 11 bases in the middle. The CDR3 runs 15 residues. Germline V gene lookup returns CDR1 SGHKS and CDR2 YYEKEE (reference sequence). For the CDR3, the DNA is TGTGCCAGCAGCTTGGCCAGGGGCCCTAACACTGAAGCTTTCTTT. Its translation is CASSLARGPNTEAFF.

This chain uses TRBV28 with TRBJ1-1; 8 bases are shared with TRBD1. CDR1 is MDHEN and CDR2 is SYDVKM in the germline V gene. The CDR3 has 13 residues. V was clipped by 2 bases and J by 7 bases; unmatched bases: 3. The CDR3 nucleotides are TGTGCCAGCAGTTTAGGGGGACAGGTTGAAGCTTTCTTT. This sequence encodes CASSLGGQVEAFF.

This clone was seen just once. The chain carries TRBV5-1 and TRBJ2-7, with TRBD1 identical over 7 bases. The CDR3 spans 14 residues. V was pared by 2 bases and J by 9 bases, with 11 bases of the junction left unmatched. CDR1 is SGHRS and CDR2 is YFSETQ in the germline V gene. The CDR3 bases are TGCGCCAGCAGCTTTTCTGGACAGGCCACGGGGCAGTACTTC. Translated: CASSFSGQATGQYF. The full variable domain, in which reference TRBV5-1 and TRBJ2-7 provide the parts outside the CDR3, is KAGVTQTPRYLIKTRGQQVTLSCSPISGHRSVSWYQQTPGQGLQFLFEYFSETQRNKGNFPGRFSGRQFSNSRSEMNVSTLELGDSALYLCASSFSGQATGQYFGPGTRLTVT.

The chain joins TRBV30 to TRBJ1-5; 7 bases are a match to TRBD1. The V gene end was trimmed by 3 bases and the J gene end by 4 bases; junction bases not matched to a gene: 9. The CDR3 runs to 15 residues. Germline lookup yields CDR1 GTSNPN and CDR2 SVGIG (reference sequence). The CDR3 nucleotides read TGTGCCTGGAGGGCTCCGGGACAGCCAAATCAGCCCCAGCATTTT. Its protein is CAWRAPGQPNQPQHF.

CDR3 in amino acids: CASSPNPRDRGNTIYF. Here the CDR3 DNA reads TGCGCCAGCAGCCCCAATCCCCGGGACAGGGGAAACACCATATATTTT. The chain couples TRBV4-3 to TRBJ1-3, with TRBD1 matching over 8 bases. Trimming at V came to 4 bases and at J to 4 bases, leaving 9 bases not matched to a gene. This CDR3 contains 16 residues. Germline lookup yields CDR1 LGHNA and CDR2 YSLEER.

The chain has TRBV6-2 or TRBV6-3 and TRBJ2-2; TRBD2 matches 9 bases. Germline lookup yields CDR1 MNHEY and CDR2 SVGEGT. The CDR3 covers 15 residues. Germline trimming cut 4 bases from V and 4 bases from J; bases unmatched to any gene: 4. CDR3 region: CASSSSGVSTGELFF. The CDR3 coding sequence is TGTGCCAGCAGTTCTAGCGGGGTTTCCACCGGGGAGCTGTTTTTT.

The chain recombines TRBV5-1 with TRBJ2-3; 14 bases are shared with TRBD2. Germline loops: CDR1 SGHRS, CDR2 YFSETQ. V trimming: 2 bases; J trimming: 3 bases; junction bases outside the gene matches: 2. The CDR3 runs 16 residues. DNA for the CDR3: TGCGCCAGCAGCTTTGGACTAGCGGGAGGAACAGATACGCAGTATTTT. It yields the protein CASSFGLAGGTDTQYF.

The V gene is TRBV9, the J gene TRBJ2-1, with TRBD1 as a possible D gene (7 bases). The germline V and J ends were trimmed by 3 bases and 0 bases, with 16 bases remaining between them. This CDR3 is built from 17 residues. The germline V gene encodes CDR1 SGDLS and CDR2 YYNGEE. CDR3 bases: TGTGCCAGCAGCGCGCGGGGACAGCGAAGCTCCTACAATGAGCAGTTCTTC. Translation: CASSARGQRSSYNEQFF. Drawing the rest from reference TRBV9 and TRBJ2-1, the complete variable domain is DSGVTQTPKHLITATGQRVTLRCSPRSGDLSVYWYQQSLDQGLQFLIQYYNGEERAKGNILERFSAQQFPDLHSELNLSSLELGDSALYFCASSARGQRSSYNEQFFGPGTRLTVL.

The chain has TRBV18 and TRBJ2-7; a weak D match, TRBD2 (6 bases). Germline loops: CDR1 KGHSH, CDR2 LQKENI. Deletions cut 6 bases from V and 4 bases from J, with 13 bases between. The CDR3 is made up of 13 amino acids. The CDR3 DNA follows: TGTGCCAGCTCGGGGGGAGTCACTTACGAGCAGTACTTC. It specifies CASSGGVTYEQYF. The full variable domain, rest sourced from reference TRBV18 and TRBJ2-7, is NAGVMQNPRHLVRRRGQEARLRCSPMKGHSHVYWYRQLPEEGLKFMVYLQKENIIDESGMPKERFSAEFPKEGPSILRIQQVVRGDSAAYFCASSGGVTYEQYFGPGTRLTVT.

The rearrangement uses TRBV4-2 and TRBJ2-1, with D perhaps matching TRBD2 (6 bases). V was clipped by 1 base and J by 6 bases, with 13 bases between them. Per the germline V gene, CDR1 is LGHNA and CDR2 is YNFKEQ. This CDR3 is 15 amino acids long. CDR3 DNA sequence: TGTGCCAGCAGCCAAGTGGCGGGATCTATCAATGAGCAGTTCTTC. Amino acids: CASSQVAGSINEQFF.

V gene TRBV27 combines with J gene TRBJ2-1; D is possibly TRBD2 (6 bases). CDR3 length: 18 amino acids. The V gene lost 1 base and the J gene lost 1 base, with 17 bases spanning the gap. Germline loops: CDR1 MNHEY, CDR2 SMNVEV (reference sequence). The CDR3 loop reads CASSLWASPGASYNEQFF. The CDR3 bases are TGTGCCAGCAGTTTATGGGCTAGCCCGGGAGCATCCTACAATGAGCAGTTCTTC.

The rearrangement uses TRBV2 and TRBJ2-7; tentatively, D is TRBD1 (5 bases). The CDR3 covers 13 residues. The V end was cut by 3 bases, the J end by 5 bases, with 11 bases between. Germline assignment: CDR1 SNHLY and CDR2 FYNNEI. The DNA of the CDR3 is TGTGCCAGCAGTGATATGGGGCAAAACGAGCAGTACTTC. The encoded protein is CASSDMGQNEQYF.

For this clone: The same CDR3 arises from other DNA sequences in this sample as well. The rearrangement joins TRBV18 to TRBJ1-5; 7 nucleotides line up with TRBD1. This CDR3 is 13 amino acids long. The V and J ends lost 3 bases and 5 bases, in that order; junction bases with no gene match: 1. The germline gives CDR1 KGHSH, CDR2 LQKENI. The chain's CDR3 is CASSPDRDQPQHF. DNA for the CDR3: TGTGCCAGCTCACCCGACAGGGATCAGCCCCAGCATTTT.

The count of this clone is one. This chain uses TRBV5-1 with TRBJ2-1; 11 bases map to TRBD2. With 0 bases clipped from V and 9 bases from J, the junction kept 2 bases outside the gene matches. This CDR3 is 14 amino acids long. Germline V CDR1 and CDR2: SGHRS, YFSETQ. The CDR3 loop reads CASSLEGLAAEQFF. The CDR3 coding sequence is TGCGCCAGCAGCTTGGAGGGACTAGCGGCTGAGCAGTTCTTC.

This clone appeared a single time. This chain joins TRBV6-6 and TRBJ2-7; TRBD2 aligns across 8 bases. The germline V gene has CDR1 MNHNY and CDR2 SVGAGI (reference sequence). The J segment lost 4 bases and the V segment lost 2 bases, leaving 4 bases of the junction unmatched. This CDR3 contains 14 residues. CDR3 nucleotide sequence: TGTGCCAGCAGTTACCCGGGGGGGGCTTACGAGCAGTACTTC. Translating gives CASSYPGGAYEQYF.

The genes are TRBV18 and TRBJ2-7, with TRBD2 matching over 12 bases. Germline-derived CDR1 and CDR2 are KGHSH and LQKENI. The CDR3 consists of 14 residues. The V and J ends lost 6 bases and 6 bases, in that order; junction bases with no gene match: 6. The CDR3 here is CASSTSGSASEQYF. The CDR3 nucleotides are TGTGCCAGCTCGACTAGCGGGAGCGCCAGCGAGCAGTACTTC.

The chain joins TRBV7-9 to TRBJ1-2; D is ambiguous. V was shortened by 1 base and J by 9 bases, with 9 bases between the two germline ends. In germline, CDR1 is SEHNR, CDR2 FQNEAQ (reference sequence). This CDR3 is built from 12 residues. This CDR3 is CASSLGAGRYTF. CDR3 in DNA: TGTGCCAGCAGCTTAGGAGCAGGTCGCTACACCTTC.

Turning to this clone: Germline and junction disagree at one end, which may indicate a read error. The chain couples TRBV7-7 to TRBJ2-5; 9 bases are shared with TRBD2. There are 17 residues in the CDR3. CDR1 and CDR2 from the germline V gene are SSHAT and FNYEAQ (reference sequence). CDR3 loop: CASSPSSGRGAGETQYF. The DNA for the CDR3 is TGTGCTAGCAGCCCGAGTAGCGGGAGAGGGGCTGGAGAGACCCAGTACTTC.

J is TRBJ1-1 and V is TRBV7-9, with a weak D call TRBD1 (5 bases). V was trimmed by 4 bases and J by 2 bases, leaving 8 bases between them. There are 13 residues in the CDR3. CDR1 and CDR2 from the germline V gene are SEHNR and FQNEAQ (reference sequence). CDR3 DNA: TGTGCCAGCAGCTCAGGGCAAAACACTGAAGCTTTCTTT. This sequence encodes CASSSGQNTEAFF.

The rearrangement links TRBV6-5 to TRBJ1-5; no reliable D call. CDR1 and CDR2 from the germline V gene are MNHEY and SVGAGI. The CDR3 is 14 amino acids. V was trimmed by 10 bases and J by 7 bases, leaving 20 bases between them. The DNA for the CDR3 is TGTGCCACTTCCGAGGTAATAGGAAGACAGCCCCAGCATTTT. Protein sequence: CATSEVIGRQPQHF.

The CDR3 DNA sequence: TGTGCCAGCAGCTTACCGGGACTGCTTCACGAGCAGTACTTC. This translates into CASSLPGLLHEQYF. This sequence joins TRBV5-5 and TRBJ2-7; a weak D match, TRBD2 (6 bases). V lost 2 bases, J lost 5 bases, and 14 bases lay in between. CDR3 length equals 14 residues. Germline V CDR1 and CDR2: SGHKS, YYEKEE (reference sequence).

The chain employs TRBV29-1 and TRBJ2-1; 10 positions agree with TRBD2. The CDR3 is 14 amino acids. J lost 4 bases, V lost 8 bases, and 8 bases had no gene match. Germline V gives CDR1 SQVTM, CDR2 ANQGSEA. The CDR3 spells CSTPGLARYNEQFF. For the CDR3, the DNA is TGCAGCACTCCGGGACTAGCGAGGTACAATGAGCAGTTCTTC.

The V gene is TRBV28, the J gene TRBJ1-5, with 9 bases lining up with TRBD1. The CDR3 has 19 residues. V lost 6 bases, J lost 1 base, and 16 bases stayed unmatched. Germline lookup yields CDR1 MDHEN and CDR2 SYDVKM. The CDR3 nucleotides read TGTGCCAGCAGCGATTCCGATTCGGGACAGGGCTTAAGCAATCAGCCCCAGCATTTT. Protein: CASSDSDSGQGLSNQPQHF.

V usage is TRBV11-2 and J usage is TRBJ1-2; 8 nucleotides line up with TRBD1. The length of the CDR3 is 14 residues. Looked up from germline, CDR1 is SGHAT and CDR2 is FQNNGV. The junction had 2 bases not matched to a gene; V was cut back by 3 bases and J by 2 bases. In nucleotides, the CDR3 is TGTGCCAGCAGCTTCCGGACAGGGAACTATGGCTACACCTTC. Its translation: CASSFRTGNYGYTF.

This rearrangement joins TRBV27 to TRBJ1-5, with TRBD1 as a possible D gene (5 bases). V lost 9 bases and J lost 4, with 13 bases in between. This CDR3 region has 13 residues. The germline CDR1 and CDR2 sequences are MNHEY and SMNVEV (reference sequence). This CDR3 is CASRMNRNQPQHF. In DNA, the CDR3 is TGTGCCAGTAGGATGAACAGGAATCAGCCCCAGCATTTT.

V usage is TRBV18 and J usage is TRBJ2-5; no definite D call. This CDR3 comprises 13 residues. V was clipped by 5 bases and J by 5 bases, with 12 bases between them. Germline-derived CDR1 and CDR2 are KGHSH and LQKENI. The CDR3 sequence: CASSFGLEETQYF. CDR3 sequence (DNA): TGTGCCAGCTCATTTGGGTTGGAGGAGACCCAGTACTTC.

The CDR3 is CASSDSLGADTQYF. DNA of the CDR3: TGTGCCAGCAGTGACTCCCTAGGGGCAGATACGCAGTATTTT. The V and J genes are TRBV6-4 and TRBJ2-3; D may be TRBD1 (5 bases). V was cut by 0 bases and J by 4 bases, with 8 bases left in between. This CDR3 is 14 amino acids long. Germline values: CDR1 MRHNA, CDR2 SNTAGT.

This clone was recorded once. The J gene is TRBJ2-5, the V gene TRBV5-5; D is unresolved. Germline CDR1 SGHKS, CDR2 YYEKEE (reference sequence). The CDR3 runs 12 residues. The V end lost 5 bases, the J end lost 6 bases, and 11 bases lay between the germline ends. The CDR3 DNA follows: TGTGCCAGCAGAGAGGAGCGCAAGACCCAGTACTTC. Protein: CASREERKTQYF.